Here is one T cell receptor beta chain with its context. The antigen remains undetermined. Partitioning of CD4+ cells yielded a CD45RA+ naive subset and a CD45RA-negative memory subset. The sample belongs to a study of shared clonotypes between healthy human individuals. Whole-study context: Used for every donor were three CD4 naive, three CD4 memory, two CD8 naive and one CD8 memory plate.

The CDR3 contains 14 residues. Germline V gene data show CDR1 as SQVTM and CDR2 as ANQGSEA. V lost 5 bases to trimming and J lost 1 base; unmatched junction nucleotides: 5. In the sorted-subset replicate PCRs, approximately 200 ng DNA, 25,000 to 30,000 T cell genomes, was used. The method was immunoSEQ multiplex PCR; TCRdb's version includes in-frame clones alone and lacks a portion of them. The repertoire holds about 1.5 million clones, with approximately 96% as singletons. General study findings and limits: Sharing across four donors was highest in naive CD4 (roughly 5%) and lowest in memory CD8 (roughly 0.4%).

Input material: naive CD4+ T cells sorted from blood. Subset in this sample: CD45RA+ positively selected. This receptor was identified in a man aged 30 to 39 in good health. V and J are TRBV29-1 and TRBJ2-3; 8 bases map to TRBD1. CDR3 nucleotides: TGCAGCGTTCGGAACAGGGGGGGCACAGATACGCAGTATTTT. Translation gives CSVRNRGGTDTQYF.